The 28 T cell receptor beta chains below come from one sample, sequenced in a study of blood T cell repertoires in COVID-19. Clones were read by immunoSEQ multiplex PCR, and TCRdb kept only the in-frame ones, dropping some. The sample holds about 130,000 clones; approximately 83% are singletons and the top ten take around 18%. The specimen sequenced was peripheral blood. These receptor sequences come from a woman aged 45-65 years who had recovered from COVID-19.

In its sample, this clone was seen once. The rearrangement joins TRBV11-2 to TRBJ2-7; 10 nucleotides align to TRBD2. Germline V gives CDR1 SGHAT, CDR2 FQNNGV. This CDR3 region has 18 residues. The V and J ends lost 2 bases and 0 bases, in that order; junction bases with no gene match: 10. As DNA, the CDR3 is TGTGCCAGCAGCTTATTAGGTAGCGGGAGGAAAATCTCCTACGAGCAGTACTTC. This gives the protein CASSLLGSGRKISYEQYF.

V gene TRBV4-2 combines with J gene TRBJ2-2; D might be TRBD2 (6 bases). This CDR3 spans 20 amino acids. Germline V gene sequence: CDR1 LGHNA, CDR2 YNFKEQ. The V end was cut by 1 base, the J end by 8 bases, with 29 bases between. In DNA, the CDR3 is TGTGCCAGCAGCCAAGGAATCTCCCTTTGGGAGCGGAGGGGTAGGGGGGAGCTGTTTTTT. As protein: CASSQGISLWERRGRGELFF.

The chain uses TRBV29-1 and TRBJ2-3, with 10 bases matching TRBD1. Per the germline V gene, CDR1 is SQVTM and CDR2 is ANQGSEA. V was pared by 5 bases and J by 3 bases, with 5 bases of the junction left unmatched. The CDR3 is 14 amino acids. The CDR3 DNA reads as TGCAGCGTTCAGAGGGACAGGGGTACAGATACGCAGTATTTT. It is translated as CSVQRDRGTDTQYF.

This clone turned up a few times. The DNA of the CDR3 is TGCAGCGCAGGGACAGGGAGAATAGATACGCAGTATTTT. This gives the protein CSAGTGRIDTQYF. The rearrangement uses TRBV29-1 and TRBJ2-3; TRBD1 agrees at 9 bases. The CDR3 has 13 residues. From germline, CDR1 is SQVTM and CDR2 ANQGSEA. Unmatched junction bases numbered 7, after V lost 7 bases and J lost 5 bases.

This chain links TRBV29-1 with TRBJ1-4, with D unclear. Germline lookup yields CDR1 SQVTM and CDR2 ANQGSEA. The length of the CDR3 is 14 residues. The V gene lost 5 bases and the J gene lost 0 bases, with 10 bases spanning the gap. The CDR3 region has the DNA TGCAGCGTTCGTGGAGGAGCAACTAATGAAAAACTGTTTTTT. It encodes CSVRGGATNEKLFF.

The chain carries TRBV19 and TRBJ1-5; D may be TRBD1 (6 bases). In germline, CDR1 is LNHDA, CDR2 SQIVND (reference sequence). Trimming cost V 5 bases and J 1 base, with 15 bases left between them. The CDR3 is 16 residues long. The CDR3 region has the DNA TGTGCCAGTAGTGTGGGAGGGGGGGGCAGCAATCAGCCCCAGCATTTT. It specifies CASSVGGGGSNQPQHF.

The V gene is TRBV7-3, the J gene TRBJ2-3, with 8 bases fitting TRBD1. CDR3 length equals 16 residues. V was clipped by 3 bases and J by 2 bases; unmatched bases: 7. The V gene's germline CDR1 is SGHTA and CDR2 FQGTGA. The CDR3 reads CASSLLQGELTDTQYF. CDR3 in DNA: TGTGCCAGCAGCTTGCTACAGGGGGAGCTCACAGATACGCAGTATTTT.

The chain uses TRBV25-1 and TRBJ1-6, with D perhaps TRBD1 (5 bases). Trimming cost V 3 bases and J 5 bases, with 14 bases left between them. This CDR3 spans 16 amino acids. Germline loops: CDR1 MGHDK, CDR2 SYGVNS. The CDR3, as DNA: TGTGCCAGCAGTGATCCGAGAACAGGACATAATTCACCCCTCCACTTT. Its translation is CASSDPRTGHNSPLHF. The full variable domain, its missing parts supplied by reference TRBV25-1 and TRBJ1-6, is EADIYQTPRYLVIGTGKKITLECSQTMGHDKMYWYQQDPGMELHLIHYSYGVNSTEKGDLSSESTVSRIRTEHFPLTLESARPSHTSQYLCASSDPRTGHNSPLHFGNGTRLTVT.

This chain joins TRBV7-9 and TRBJ2-5, with D possibly being TRBD1 (6 bases). CDR1 and CDR2 from the germline V gene are SEHNR and FQNEAQ (reference sequence). The CDR3 consists of 16 residues. The V gene lost 3 bases and the J gene lost 0 bases, with 14 bases spanning the gap. The CDR3 DNA reads as TGTGCCAGCAGCTTTACACCCAGGGGAGACCAAGAGACCCAGTACTTC. This translates into CASSFTPRGDQETQYF.

The V gene is TRBV13, the J gene TRBJ2-7; D possibly corresponds to TRBD1 (9 bases). Germline CDR1 reads PRHDT; CDR2 reads FYEKMQ (reference sequence). V was pared by 5 bases and J by 9 bases, with 23 bases between. This CDR3 has 15 residues. CDR3 bases: TGTGCCAGCAGCCCGCACCCGGGACAGGGACTAGGGCAGTACTTC. It codes for CASSPHPGQGLGQYF.

A few counts support this clone. The CDR3 loop reads CASSDGVEAYNEQFF. In DNA form, the CDR3 reads TGCGCCAGCAGTGATGGAGTTGAAGCCTACAATGAGCAGTTCTTC. V gene TRBV10-1 combines with J gene TRBJ2-1; D remains unclear. The CDR3 extends over 15 amino acids. V lost 3 bases and J 2 bases, leaving 11 bases between the germline ends. In germline, CDR1 is WNHNN, CDR2 SYGVQD (reference sequence).

The gene calls are TRBV6-6 and TRBJ1-3; D may be TRBD1 (6 bases). Per germline, CDR1 MNHNY and CDR2 SVGAGI (reference sequence). CDR3 length: 16 residues. V lost 4 bases and J lost 0, with 13 bases in between. The CDR3 coding sequence is TGTGCCAGCAGTTGGGAGACAGGCCCCTCTGGAAACACCATATATTTT. Translating it yields CASSWETGPSGNTIYF.

The rearrangement joins TRBV4-1 to TRBJ2-3; TRBD2 matches at 9 bases. The trim removed 0 bases at V and 6 bases at J, leaving 10 bases unmatched. This CDR3 has 17 residues. The germline gives CDR1 MGHRA, CDR2 YSYEKL. In nucleotides, the CDR3 is TGCGCCAGCAGCCAAGACCTTGTCTTAGCGGGGGCGGATACGCAGTATTTT. Amino acids: CASSQDLVLAGADTQYF.

The rearrangement links TRBV29-1 to TRBJ1-1, with D unclear. CDR3 length equals 13 residues. Trimming cost V 7 bases and J 0 bases, with 12 bases left between them. The germline V gene encodes CDR1 SQVTM and CDR2 ANQGSEA. DNA of the CDR3: TGCAGCGACGTAGGCGGGGTGAACACTGAAGCTTTCTTT. Protein product: CSDVGGVNTEAFF.

The J gene is TRBJ1-4, the V gene TRBV7-9, with 12 bases aligning to TRBD1. CDR1 and CDR2 from the germline V gene are SEHNR and FQNEAQ (reference sequence). This CDR3 has 17 amino acids. V gave up 5 bases and J gave up 3 bases; unmatched junction bases: 7. The DNA of the CDR3 is TGTGCCAGCAGCCCTGGGGACAGGGGGCTGTCTAATGAAAAACTGTTTTTT. Its translation: CASSPGDRGLSNEKLFF.

V is TRBV7-8 and J is TRBJ2-2, with 7 bases fitting TRBD1. The CDR3 has 16 amino acids. Trimming removed 3 bases from V and 5 bases from J; junction bases left unmatched: 9. Germline CDR1 SGHVS, CDR2 FQNEAQ. DNA of the CDR3: TGTGCCAGCAGCTTGGGGTCCGGGACAGCAACCGGGGAGCTGTTTTTT. Its protein product is CASSLGSGTATGELFF.

This sequence joins TRBV5-1 and TRBJ1-4; 8 bases agree with TRBD1. There are 14 residues in the CDR3. Germline values: CDR1 SGHRS, CDR2 YFSETQ. Unmatched junction bases numbered 4, after V lost 1 base and J lost 8 bases. The CDR3 protein is CASSLQGAGEKLFF. The CDR3 region has the DNA TGCGCCAGCAGCTTGCAGGGGGCTGGGGAAAAACTGTTTTTT.

The rearrangement uses TRBV27 and TRBJ2-1; 9 nucleotides agree with TRBD2. Per germline, CDR1 MNHEY and CDR2 SMNVEV (reference sequence). CDR3 length equals 15 residues. V shed 6 bases, J shed 4 bases, and the junction held 7 bases outside the gene matches. CDR3 sequence reads: CASRPGLALYNEQFF. In DNA, the CDR3 is TGTGCCAGCAGGCCTGGACTAGCGCTTTACAATGAGCAGTTCTTC.

CDR3: CAWSITGTGSQPQHF. The CDR3 bases are TGTGCCTGGAGTATAACCGGGACAGGGAGTCAGCCCCAGCATTTT. The rearrangement uses TRBV30 and TRBJ1-5, with 9 positions matching TRBD1. CDR3 length: 15 amino acids. J was trimmed by 6 bases and V by 2 bases; bases with no gene match: 8. The germline V gene encodes CDR1 GTSNPN and CDR2 SVGIG (reference sequence).

This chain connects TRBV6-2 or TRBV6-3 to TRBJ1-1, with D uncertain. The V end lost 2 bases, the J end lost 4 bases, and 2 bases lay between the germline ends. This CDR3 is built from 11 residues. The germline CDR1 and CDR2 sequences are MNHEY and SVGEGT. The chain's CDR3 is CASSYRTEAFF. For the CDR3, the DNA is TGTGCCAGCAGTTACCGCACTGAAGCTTTCTTT.

This clone came up a few times. The chain employs TRBV6-2 or TRBV6-3 and TRBJ1-2, with D maybe TRBD1 (6 bases). The V gene lost 2 bases and the J gene lost 7 bases, with 17 bases spanning the gap. Germline values: CDR1 MNHEY, CDR2 SVGEGT. The CDR3 extends over 15 amino acids. CDR3 in amino acids: CASSYTTTGSSGYTF. The DNA of the CDR3 is TGTGCCAGCAGTTACACAACGACAGGTTCGTCTGGCTACACCTTC.

The chain employs TRBV30 and TRBJ1-4; D gene uncertain. Trimming removed 1 base at V and 8 bases at J, with 8 bases between. In germline, CDR1 is GTSNPN, CDR2 SVGIG (reference sequence). There are 12 residues in the CDR3. CDR3 in DNA: TGTGCCTGGAGTGGCAGGAGGGAAAAACTGTTTTTT. It is translated as CAWSGRREKLFF.

Written as DNA, the CDR3 is TGTGCCAGCAGTGAAAGTCGTAGCGGGGGAGGGTGGGAGACCCAGTACTTC. This translates into CASSESRSGGGWETQYF. The rearrangement links TRBV2 to TRBJ2-5; 9 positions agree with TRBD2. CDR1 and CDR2 from the germline V gene are SNHLY and FYNNEI. V shed 2 bases and J 5 bases; nucleotides not matched to a gene: 12. This CDR3 comprises 17 residues.

This clone was picked up one time. The J gene is TRBJ2-7, the V gene TRBV2, with D tentatively TRBD1 (6 bases). V shed 4 bases and J shed 3 bases, with 7 bases lying between them. The germline V gene encodes CDR1 SNHLY and CDR2 FYNNEI. This CDR3 has 12 residues. The DNA for the CDR3 is TGTGCCAGCAGTGCGGACAGCTACGAGCAGTACTTC. As protein: CASSADSYEQYF.

This clone occurred once. This chain joins TRBV29-1 and TRBJ1-1, with TRBD1 as a possible D gene (5 bases). Trimming took off 7 bases at V and 3 bases at J, with 21 bases between the two ends. The CDR3 is 15 residues long. Germline CDR1 is SQVTM and CDR2 is ANQGSEA. The CDR3 sequence: CSARNSQGGHTEAFF. The CDR3 DNA sequence: TGCAGCGCCAGGAACAGTCAGGGTGGGCACACTGAAGCTTTCTTT.

The chain recombines TRBV10-3 with TRBJ1-2; 8 nucleotides match TRBD1. Germline V gene lookup returns CDR1 ENHRY and CDR2 SYGVKD. The J segment lost 0 bases and the V segment lost 5 bases, leaving 11 bases of the junction unmatched. There are 17 residues in the CDR3. The CDR3 protein is CAISNRGDTLPNYGYTF. For the CDR3, the DNA is TGTGCCATCAGTAACAGGGGGGACACTCTTCCTAACTATGGCTACACCTTC.

This clone was found a few times. The V and J genes are TRBV2 and TRBJ1-5; TRBD1 agrees at 10 bases. Unmatched junction bases numbered 4, after V lost 5 bases and J lost 3 bases. The CDR3 extends over 15 amino acids. CDR1 and CDR2 from the germline V gene are SNHLY and FYNNEI. CDR3: CASSLTGGFNQPQHF. The DNA for the CDR3 is TGTGCCAGCAGTCTGACAGGGGGCTTCAATCAGCCCCAGCATTTT. Using reference TRBV2 and TRBJ1-5 for the parts outside the CDR3, the full variable domain is EPEVTQTPSHQVTQMGQEVILRCVPISNHLYFYWYRQILGQKVEFLVSFYNNEISEKSEIFDDQFSVERPDGSNFTLKIRSTKLEDSAMYFCASSLTGGFNQPQHFGDGTRLSIL.

The chain carries TRBV5-1 and TRBJ2-7, with no clear D. The V end lost 0 bases, the J end lost 0 bases, and 7 bases lay between the germline ends. The CDR3 runs 14 residues. Germline V CDR1 and CDR2: SGHRS, YFSETQ. The CDR3 coding sequence is TGCGCCAGCAGCTTGGTTGCCAGCTCCTACGAGCAGTACTTC. Translating it yields CASSLVASSYEQYF. Complete variable domain (other parts from reference TRBV5-1 and TRBJ2-7): KAGVTQTPRYLIKTRGQQVTLSCSPISGHRSVSWYQQTPGQGLQFLFEYFSETQRNKGNFPGRFSGRQFSNSRSEMNVSTLELGDSALYLCASSLVASSYEQYFGPGTRLTVT.